These 16 T cell receptor beta chains originate from one sample sequenced in a study of blood T cells in healthy people across ages (dated by TCRdb to the mid-2010s). Library method: 5' RACE. A second PCR of roughly 6 to 11 cycles was run with a J-beta primer mix and a sample-barcoded 5' primer. TCRdb cleaned the public reads at Q25 with fastp, built clones with MiXCR and kept in-frame beta chains. Rows are unified per CDR3 protein, each entry keeping the most common DNA and genes. The sample table records 1,800,000 or so distinct CDR3 sequences; about two fifths of these occur just once. 20% to 25% of the sample lies in the top ten. Sequenced: blood. These receptors were obtained from a human donor in good health.

A remark on this clonotype: A read error may produce the germline difference seen at one junction end. V is TRBV20-1 and J is TRBJ1-6, with TRBD1 matching over 7 bases. The CDR3 contains 15 residues. Germline loops: CDR1 DFQATT, CDR2 SNEGSKA (reference sequence). The CDR3 protein is CSAINRGGGNSPRHF. DNA of the CDR3: TGCAGTGCAATAAACAGGGGAGGAGGGAATTCACCCCGCCACTTT.

The chain is built from TRBV6-5 and TRBJ1-2; 8 bases are shared with TRBD1. Losses at the gene ends were 6 bases for V and 3 bases for J; bases not matched to a gene: 6. The CDR3 contains 14 residues. Germline V gene data show CDR1 as MNHEY and CDR2 as SVGAGI. CDR3 in amino acids: CASRRQGWDYGYTF. Written as DNA, the CDR3 is TGTGCCAGCAGGAGACAGGGGTGGGACTATGGCTACACCTTC.

The chain joins TRBV20-1 to TRBJ1-1; D is uncertain. CDR1 DFQATT and CDR2 SNEGSKA come from the germline V gene (reference sequence). There are 14 residues in the CDR3. V was clipped by 4 bases and J by 6 bases, with 18 bases between them. The CDR3 is CSAIRWGSEAEAFF. The CDR3 nucleotides are TGCAGTGCTATTAGGTGGGGTTCAGAGGCTGAAGCTTTCTTT.

This clonotype has more than one count but fewer than ten. The rearrangement joins TRBV25-1 to TRBJ1-2, with no clear D. This CDR3 is built from 13 residues. In germline, CDR1 is MGHDK, CDR2 SYGVNS. Trimming cost V 3 bases and J 2 bases, with 7 bases left between them. The DNA for the CDR3 is TGTGCCAGCAGTGACGGCCGAAACTATGGCTACACCTTC. It encodes CASSDGRNYGYTF.

Only a few counts were recorded for this clonotype. The chain couples TRBV7-9 to TRBJ1-2; D is unresolved. V gave up 2 bases and J gave up 8 bases, with 15 bases separating them. This CDR3 contains 14 residues. CDR1 SEHNR and CDR2 FQNEAQ come from the germline V gene (reference sequence). In DNA, the CDR3 is TGTGCCAGCAGCTTAACCACAACAGCCAGCGGCTACACCTTC. Its protein is CASSLTTTASGYTF.

The table lists this clonotype with a few counts. The chain couples TRBV29-1 to TRBJ2-5; 10 nucleotides match TRBD2. The CDR3 sequence is 16 residues long. In germline, CDR1 is SQVTM, CDR2 ANQGSEA. V was clipped by 4 bases and J by 5 bases; unmatched bases: 13. CDR3 sequence (DNA): TGCAGCGTTGGGATAGCGGGGGGCAATGGCGGGGAGACCCAGTACTTC. It encodes CSVGIAGGNGGETQYF.

This clonotype came up a few times. The chain carries TRBV7-6 and TRBJ2-1; 10 bases match TRBD1. The trim removed 5 bases at V and 7 bases at J, leaving 11 bases unmatched. Germline loops: CDR1 SGHVS, CDR2 FNYEAQ. This CDR3 region has 16 residues. The CDR3 is CASSNPGQGPRNEQFF. The DNA of the CDR3 is TGTGCCAGCAGCAACCCGGGACAGGGGCCTCGGAATGAGCAGTTCTTC.

V and J are TRBV29-1 and TRBJ1-1; the D gene is possibly TRBD1 (6 bases). Germline assignment: CDR1 SQVTM and CDR2 ANQGSEA. This CDR3 region has 13 residues. Between the trimmed V and J ends, which lost 4 bases and 7 bases, there was a span of 16 bases. The CDR3 DNA sequence: TGCAGCGTTGGGGGGGGCAGGGGCATTGAAGCTTTCTTT. Protein: CSVGGGRGIEAFF.

This clonotype was counted between two and nine times. V usage is TRBV5-1 and J usage is TRBJ1-4, with TRBD1 as a possible D gene (6 bases). Trimming removed 1 base from V and 8 bases from J, with 15 bases in between. The germline V gene encodes CDR1 SGHRS and CDR2 YFSETQ. The CDR3 spans 15 residues. The CDR3 here is CASSLYEGGREKLFF. CDR3 in DNA: TGCGCCAGCAGCTTGTATGAGGGGGGCCGGGAAAAACTGTTTTTT. Filled out from reference TRBV5-1 and TRBJ1-4, the complete variable domain reads KAGVTQTPRYLIKTRGQQVTLSCSPISGHRSVSWYQQTPGQGLQFLFEYFSETQRNKGNFPGRFSGRQFSNSRSEMNVSTLELGDSALYLCASSLYEGGREKLFFGSGTQLSVL.

Comments on this clonotype: Given a much more abundant clone one base away, this may be a read error. The chain joins TRBV12-3 or TRBV12-4 to TRBJ2-7, with D tentatively TRBD1 (6 bases). The CDR3 is made up of 14 amino acids. The chain's CDR3 is CAGSPTGTSYEQYF. CDR3 nucleotide sequence: TGTGCCGGCAGTCCTACCGGGACATCCTACGAGCAGTACTTC.

This clonotype was counted only a few times. This sequence joins TRBV29-1 and TRBJ2-3, with TRBD1 matching 9 bases. Looked up from germline, CDR1 is SQVTM and CDR2 is ANQGSEA. V gave up 1 base and J gave up 14 bases; unmatched junction bases: 10. The CDR3 runs 13 residues. CDR3 sequence (DNA): TGCAGCGTTGAAGGGGGGTCTGGACAGGGGAGGTATTTT. Its translation: CSVEGGSGQGRYF.

The chain recombines TRBV7-2 with TRBJ2-7, with D maybe TRBD2 (6 bases). The V and J ends lost 1 base and 3 bases respectively, with 13 bases between them. CDR1 is SGHTA, CDR2 FQGNSA, per germline. The CDR3 is made up of 15 amino acids. Written as DNA, the CDR3 is TGTGCCAGCAGCTTAGATATCGGGGGAAGCTACGAGCAGTACTTC. This encodes CASSLDIGGSYEQYF.

The chain carries TRBV29-1 and TRBJ2-5, with D tentatively TRBD1 (5 bases). Germline values: CDR1 SQVTM, CDR2 ANQGSEA. V lost 6 bases, J lost 4 bases, and 15 bases lay in between. This CDR3 region has 13 residues. CDR3 loop: CSVIGGQGETQYF. Written as DNA, the CDR3 is TGCAGCGTCATAGGTGGGCAGGGAGAGACCCAGTACTTC.

The chain has TRBV7-9 and TRBJ1-1; weak D call: TRBD1 (5 bases). V lost 7 bases to trimming and J lost 10 bases, with 13 bases between them. This CDR3 is 11 amino acids long. CDR1 and CDR2 (germline): SEHNR, FQNEAQ (reference sequence). The CDR3 protein is CASTQGVGAFF. The CDR3 DNA reads TGTGCCAGCACTCAAGGGGTCGGAGCTTTCTTT. The variable domain in full, with the rest retrieved from reference TRBV7-9 and TRBJ1-1, is DTGVSQNPRHKITKRGQNVTFRCDPISEHNRLYWYRQTLGQGPEFLTYFQNEAQLEKSRLLSDRFSAERPKGSFSTLEIQRTEQGDSAMYLCASTQGVGAFFGQGTRLTVV.

This clonotype came up a few times. The chain joins TRBV6-2 or TRBV6-3 to TRBJ2-1; TRBD2 matches 8 bases. The CDR3 is 15 amino acids. With 6 bases clipped from V and 15 bases from J, the junction kept 19 bases outside the gene matches. Germline loops: CDR1 MNHEY, CDR2 SVGEGT. The CDR3 nucleotides read TGTGCCAGCAGCCCCTATCGGTCAGCCGGGACTAGTAGGTTCTTC. Amino acid sequence: CASSPYRSAGTSRFF.

This clonotype occurred a few times. CDR3 coding DNA: TGTGCCAGCAGGAAAAGGACGGAGAGCTCCTATAATTCACCCCTCCACTTT. It is translated as CASRKRTESSYNSPLHF. This chain connects TRBV28 to TRBJ1-6; no reliable D call. Deletions cut 6 bases from V and 0 bases from J, with 15 bases between. CDR3 length: 17 residues. Germline values: CDR1 MDHEN, CDR2 SYDVKM. The whole variable domain, remainder taken from reference TRBV28 and TRBJ1-6, is DVKVTQSSRYLVKRTGEKVFLECVQDMDHENMFWYRQDPGLGLRLIYFSYDVKMKEKGDIPEGYSVSREKKERFSLILESASTNQTSMYLCASRKRTESSYNSPLHFGNGTRLTVT.